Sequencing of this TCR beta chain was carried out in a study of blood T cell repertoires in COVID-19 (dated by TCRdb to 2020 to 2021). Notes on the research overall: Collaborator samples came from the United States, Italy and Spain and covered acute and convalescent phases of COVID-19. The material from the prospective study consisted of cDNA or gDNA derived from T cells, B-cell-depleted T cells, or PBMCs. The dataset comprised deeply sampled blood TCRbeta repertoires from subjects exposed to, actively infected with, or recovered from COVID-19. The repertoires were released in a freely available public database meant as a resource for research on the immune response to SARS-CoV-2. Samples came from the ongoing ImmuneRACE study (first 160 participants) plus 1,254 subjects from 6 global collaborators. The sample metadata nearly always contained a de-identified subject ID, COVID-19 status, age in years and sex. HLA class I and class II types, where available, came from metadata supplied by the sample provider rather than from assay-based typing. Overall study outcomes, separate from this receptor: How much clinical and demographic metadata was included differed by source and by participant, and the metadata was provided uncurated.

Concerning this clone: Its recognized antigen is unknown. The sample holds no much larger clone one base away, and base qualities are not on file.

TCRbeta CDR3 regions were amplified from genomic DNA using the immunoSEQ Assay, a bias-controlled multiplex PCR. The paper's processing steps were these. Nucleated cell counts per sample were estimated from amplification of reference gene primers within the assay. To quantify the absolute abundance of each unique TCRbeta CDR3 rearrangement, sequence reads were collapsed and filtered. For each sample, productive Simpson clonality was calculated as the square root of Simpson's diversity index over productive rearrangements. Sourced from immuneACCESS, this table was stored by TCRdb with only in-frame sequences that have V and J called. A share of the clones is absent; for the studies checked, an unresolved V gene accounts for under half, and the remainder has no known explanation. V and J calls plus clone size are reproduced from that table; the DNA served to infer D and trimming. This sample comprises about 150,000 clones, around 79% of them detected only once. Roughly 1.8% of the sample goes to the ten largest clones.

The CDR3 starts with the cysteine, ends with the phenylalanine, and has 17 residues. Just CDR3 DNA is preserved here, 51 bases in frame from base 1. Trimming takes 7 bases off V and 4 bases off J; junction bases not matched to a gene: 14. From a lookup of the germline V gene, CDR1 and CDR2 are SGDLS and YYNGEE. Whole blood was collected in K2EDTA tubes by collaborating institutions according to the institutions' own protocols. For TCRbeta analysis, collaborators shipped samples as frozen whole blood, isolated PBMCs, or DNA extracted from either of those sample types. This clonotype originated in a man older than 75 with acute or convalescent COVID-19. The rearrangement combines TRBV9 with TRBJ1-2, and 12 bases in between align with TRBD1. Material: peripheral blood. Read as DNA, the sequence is TGTGCCAGCTCGGGGACAGGGGGCGCGGAGGGTCTCTATGGCTACACCTTC. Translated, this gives CASSGTGGAEGLYGYTF.